Listed below are T cell receptor beta chains from one sample, sequenced in a study of T cell changes during pregnancy in multiple sclerosis. The repertoire was sequenced with immunoSEQ multiplex PCR; TCRdb's copy has only in-frame clones and lacks some. The table shows fewer than 75,000 clones, with 90% to 95% occurring only once. Sequences were derived from CD8+ T cells from peripheral blood mononuclear cells, sampled before pregnancy. These receptors originate from a female donor with multiple sclerosis, enrolled in a pregnancy study. Both conserved end residues are part of each CDR3. The D gene is left open where the match is weak. Clone size is stated in some rows and not others, as once, few, many or a class when expanded.

>TRBJ1-1|TRBV30|13|few|NA
CAWSVRSGAEAFF
TGTGCCTGGAGTGTAAGGTCAGGCGCTGAAGCTTTCTTT
>TRBJ1-1|TRBV18|15|NA|NA
CASSPPARGDAEAFF
TGTGCCAGCTCACCACCGGCTCGGGGGGACGCTGAAGCTTTCTTT
>TRBJ2-7|TRBV19|14|NA|NA
CASSPDRERYEQYF
TGTGCCAGTAGCCCGGATAGGGAGCGTTACGAGCAGTACTTC
>TRBJ2-7|TRBV5-4|15|NA|TRBD1
CASSLGQGDSYEQYF
TGTGCCAGCAGCTTGGGACAGGGGGACTCCTACGAGCAGTACTTC
>TRBJ2-7|TRBV11-2|11|NA|NA
CASSLGSEQYF
TGTGCCAGCAGCTTAGGTAGCGAGCAGTACTTC
>TRBJ2-5|TRBV14|15|NA|NA
CASSQVVGLRETQYF
TGTGCCAGCAGCCAAGTTGTGGGCCTACGGGAGACCCAGTACTTC
>TRBJ2-6|TRBV29-1|14|NA|NA
CSVVSGTGANVLTF
TGCAGCGTTGTTTCAGGGACTGGGGCCAACGTCCTGACTTTC
>TRBJ1-2|TRBV27|13|NA|TRBD1
CASRDRFFGGYTF
TGTGCCAGCAGGGACAGGTTCTTTGGTGGCTACACCTTC
>TRBJ2-7|TRBV27|20|NA|TRBD2
CASSFGLAGLAGESSYEQYF
TGTGCCAGCAGTTTCGGACTAGCGGGACTAGCGGGGGAGAGCTCCTACGAGCAGTACTTC
>TRBJ2-7|TRBV9|13|NA|TRBD2
CASNSGGGYEQYF
TGTGCCAGCAACAGTGGGGGGGGCTACGAGCAGTACTTC
>TRBJ2-5|TRBV5-1|14|once|NA
CASSLSTGQETQYF
TGCGCCAGCAGCTTGTCGACGGGACAAGAGACCCAGTACTTC
>TRBJ2-1|TRBV13|16|few|TRBD2
CASTSTGGSSYNEQFF
TGTGCCAGCACCTCTACGGGGGGAAGCTCCTACAATGAGCAGTTCTTC
>TRBJ1-2|TRBV4-1|15|once|TRBD1
CASSPGQAVNYGYTF
TGCGCCAGCAGCCCCGGACAGGCGGTTAACTATGGCTACACCTTC
>TRBJ1-2|TRBV19|12|NA|TRBD1
CASSLDRDGYTF
TGTGCCAGTAGCCTTGACAGGGATGGCTACACCTTC
>TRBJ2-1|TRBV7-6|13|once|NA
CASSQGFLNEQFF
TGTGCCAGCAGTCAGGGGTTTCTTAATGAGCAGTTCTTC
>TRBJ2-3|TRBV13|19|NA|TRBD1
CASSSVEPGQGAKADTQYF
TGTGCCAGCAGCTCGGTCGAACCGGGACAGGGGGCTAAAGCAGATACGCAGTATTTT
>TRBJ2-7|TRBV6-5|14|NA|TRBD1
CASSSGTGLYEQYF
TGTGCCAGCAGTTCGGGGACAGGGCTCTACGAGCAGTACTTC
>TRBJ2-1|TRBV11-3|13|NA|NA
CASSLATAHEQFF
TGTGCCAGCAGCTTAGCAACAGCTCATGAGCAGTTCTTC
>TRBJ2-2|TRBV2|16|once|NA
CAVLPKEGEMAGELFF
TGTGCCGTCCTCCCAAAAGAAGGGGAAATGGCCGGGGAGCTGTTTTTT
>TRBJ2-2|TRBV7-8|15|once|TRBD2
CASSPTSGGTGELFF
TGTGCCAGCAGCCCAACTAGCGGGGGCACCGGGGAGCTGTTTTTT
>TRBJ2-2|TRBV5-5|14|NA|NA
CASSLRGPTGELFF
TGTGCCAGCAGCTTGAGGGGCCCCACCGGGGAGCTGTTTTTT
>TRBJ1-4|TRBV9|15|NA|NA
CASSANSATNEKLFF
TGTGCCAGCAGCGCAAACTCTGCAACTAATGAAAAACTGTTTTTT
>TRBJ1-6|TRBV6-5|14|NA|TRBD1
CASSPDRGYSPLHF
TGTGCCAGCAGTCCCGACAGGGGATATTCACCCCTCCACTTT
>TRBJ1-1|TRBV27|13|once|NA
CASSPPQGTEAFF
TGTGCCAGCAGTCCCCCCCAGGGCACTGAAGCTTTCTTT
>TRBJ1-6|TRBV12-5|16|NA|NA
CASGSTSGELGSPLHF
TGTGCTAGTGGTTCCACTTCGGGGGAATTGGGGTCACCCCTCCACTTT
>TRBJ2-2|TRBV11-2|16|NA|NA
CASSRVPGTNTGELFF
TGTGCCAGCAGCCGGGTCCCGGGGACTAACACCGGGGAGCTGTTTTTT
>TRBJ1-1|TRBV11-2|15|few|NA
CASRRSDRRNTEAFF
TGTGCCAGCCGGCGGAGTGACAGACGGAACACTGAAGCTTTCTTT
>TRBJ1-2|TRBV29-1|13|NA|TRBD1
CSVEEGQGRGYTF
TGCAGCGTTGAAGAGGGACAGGGTCGAGGCTACACCTTC
>TRBJ2-1|TRBV6-4|15|once|TRBD1
CASSAGTGFYNEQFF
TGTGCCAGCAGCGCCGGGACAGGGTTCTACAATGAGCAGTTCTTC
>TRBJ2-7|TRBV27|15|once|NA
CASSFDFGQTYEQYF
TGTGCCAGCAGTTTTGATTTTGGACAGACCTACGAGCAGTACTTC
>TRBJ2-3|TRBV27|15|once|NA
CASSVFVGPTDTQYF
TGTGCCAGCAGTGTATTCGTTGGGCCCACAGATACGCAGTATTTT
>TRBJ1-5|TRBV9|14|NA|NA
CASSDGGQYQPQHF
TGTGCCAGCAGCGATGGGGGCCAATATCAGCCCCAGCATTTT
>TRBJ1-2|TRBV2|14|NA|NA
CASSESGSYYGYTF
TGTGCCAGCAGTGAATCGGGGTCTTACTATGGCTACACCTTC
>TRBJ2-5|TRBV4-1|15|NA|NA
CASSPAQDFQETQYF
TGCGCCAGCAGCCCCGCCCAGGACTTCCAAGAGACCCAGTACTTC
>TRBJ2-1|TRBV7-3|12|NA|NA
CASSLKSGEQFF
TGTGCCAGCAGCTTGAAATCAGGGGAGCAGTTCTTC
>TRBJ1-1|TRBV25-1|14|NA|NA
CASSGREPNTEAFF
TGTGCCAGCAGTGGCCGGGAGCCGAACACTGAAGCTTTCTTT
>TRBJ2-7|TRBV19|15|NA|NA
CASSPKGHFSYEQYF
TGTGCCAGTAGTCCCAAAGGACATTTTTCCTACGAGCAGTACTTC